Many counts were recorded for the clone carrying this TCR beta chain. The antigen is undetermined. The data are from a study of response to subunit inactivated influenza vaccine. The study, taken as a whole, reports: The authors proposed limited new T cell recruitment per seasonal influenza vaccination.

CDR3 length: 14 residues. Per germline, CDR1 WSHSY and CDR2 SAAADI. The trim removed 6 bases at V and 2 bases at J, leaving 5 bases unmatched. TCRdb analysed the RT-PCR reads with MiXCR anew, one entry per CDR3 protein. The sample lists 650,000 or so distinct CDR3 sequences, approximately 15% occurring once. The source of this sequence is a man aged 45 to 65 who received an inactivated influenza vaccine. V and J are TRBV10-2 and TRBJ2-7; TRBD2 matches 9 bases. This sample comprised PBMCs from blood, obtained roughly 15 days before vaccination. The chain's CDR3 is CASSETSGPYEQYF. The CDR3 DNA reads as TGCGCCAGCAGCGAGACTAGCGGCCCCTACGAGCAGTACTTC.